A selection of T cell receptor beta chains follows, all from one sample in a study of blood T cell repertoires in COVID-19. The protocol was immunoSEQ multiplex PCR, while the TCRdb copy is restricted to in-frame clones and leaves out a portion. This sample carries around 100,000 clones, about 85% of them seen once, and the ten largest clones take 2.1%. Material for sequencing was peripheral blood. These TCRs come from a human donor in a cohort sampled during active COVID-19. Each CDR3 is given with its conserved first and last residue. D genes are given only for firm matches. Expanded clones are given a class, and other clones once, few, many or no size at all.

>TRBD1|TRBJ1-6|few|TRBV27
TGTGCCAGCAGTATATACGGAGGGGGCGCGTTGACACCCCTCCACTTT
CASSIYGGGALTPLHF
>TRBD1|TRBJ2-3|-|TRBV5-1
TGCGCCAGCAGCTTGATGTTACAGGGGGCGGGAGATACGCAGTATTTT
CASSLMLQGAGDTQYF
>-|TRBJ2-7|-|TRBV3-1/TRBV3-2
TGTGCCAGCAGCCAGAGAACAGGGTCCTACGAGCAGTACTTC
CASSQRTGSYEQYF
>TRBD2|TRBJ2-1|-|TRBV7-3
TGTGCCAGCAGCTTAGGTAGCGGGAGGGCAGCTAGGGGCTCCTACAATGAGCAGTTCTTC
CASSLGSGRAARGSYNEQFF
>-|TRBJ1-1|-|TRBV5-4
TGTGCCAGCAGCGACCCCGGGACACAGAACACTGAAGCTTTCTTT
CASSDPGTQNTEAFF
>-|TRBJ2-1|-|TRBV3-1/TRBV3-2
TGTGCCAGCAGCCGAAAAGCGGCTAATGAGCAGTTCTTC
CASSRKAANEQFF
>TRBD1|TRBJ2-2|-|TRBV9
TGTGCCAGCAGCGTACTCGGGACAGCGAACACCGGGGAGCTGTTTTTT
CASSVLGTANTGELFF
>-|TRBJ2-2|few|TRBV3-1/TRBV3-2
TGTGCCAGCAGCCGTGAGCTCGCCGGGGAGCTGTTTTTT
CASSRELAGELFF
>TRBD1|TRBJ2-7|-|TRBV6-1
TGTGCCAGCAGTGAACAGGCGACAGGGGAGCAGTACTTC
CASSEQATGEQYF
>TRBD2|TRBJ2-2|-|TRBV7-3
TGTGCCAGCAGCCAACTAGCGGAGAACACCGGGGAGCTGTTTTTT
CASSQLAENTGELFF
>TRBD1|TRBJ1-3|-|TRBV3-1/TRBV3-2
TGTGCCAGCAGCAACAGGGGTGTTGTCTCTGGAAACACCATATATTTT
CASSNRGVVSGNTIYF
>TRBD1|TRBJ1-2|-|TRBV6-5
TGTGCCAGCACGGAAGGGACAGTAGGAGGCTACACCTTC
CASTEGTVGGYTF
>TRBD2|TRBJ2-5|-|TRBV29-1
TGCAGCGCCTTATCTTCGACTAGCGGGGGTTTCCAAGAGACCCAGTACTTC
CSALSSTSGGFQETQYF
>TRBD2|TRBJ2-1|few|TRBV23-1
TGCGCCAGCAGTCAGCGGGGGGGCTACAATGAGCAGTTCTTC
CASSQRGGYNEQFF
>TRBD2|TRBJ2-3|few|TRBV7-3
TGTGCCAGCAGCGCGACTAGCGGGGCTGGAGATACGCAGTATTTT
CASSATSGAGDTQYF
>TRBD2|TRBJ2-2|-|TRBV27
TGTGCCAGCAGTTTAAAGGCTGGGGGACTAGCGGGGGACACCGGGGAGCTGTTTTTT
CASSLKAGGLAGDTGELFF
>TRBD1|TRBJ1-3|-|TRBV7-2
TGTGCCAGCAGCTTAATGTCCAGGGGGCCTGGAAACACCATATATTTT
CASSLMSRGPGNTIYF
>-|TRBJ2-3|-|TRBV2
TGTGCCAGCAGTCGAGTTTCAGATACGCAGTATTTT
CASSRVSDTQYF
>-|TRBJ2-1|-|TRBV6-5
TGTGCCAGCACAAGGGGGATCAACTCCTACAATGAGCAGTTCTTC
CASTRGINSYNEQFF
>-|TRBJ2-3|-|TRBV7-2
TGTGCCAGCAGCTTAGAGAGGGCCGATACGCAGTATTTT
CASSLERADTQYF
>-|TRBJ1-2|few|TRBV7-2
TGTGCCAGCAGCACCCGGACAGTCCAGAACTATGGCTACACCTTC
CASSTRTVQNYGYTF
>TRBD1|TRBJ1-5|-|TRBV5-6
TGTGCCAGCAGCTCCGGACAGGGTTTCAATCAGCCCCAGCATTTT
CASSSGQGFNQPQHF
>TRBD1|TRBJ2-2|few|TRBV5-1
TGCGCCAGCAGCTTGGCCCCCGGGACAGGGGCCGGGGAGCTGTTTTTT
CASSLAPGTGAGELFF
>TRBD1|TRBJ1-4|-|TRBV6-1
TGTGCCAGCAGTGAAGCGGGACAGGGGGTTGAAAAACTGTTTTTT
CASSEAGQGVEKLFF
>-|TRBJ2-1|-|TRBV5-1
TGCGCCAGCAGCTCCCAACAGGGTCCTAGCTCCTACAATGAGCAGTTCTTC
CASSSQQGPSSYNEQFF
>TRBD1|TRBJ1-4|-|TRBV7-9
TGTGCCAGCAGCGCGCAGGGGGCGCGGGACGAAAAACTGTTTTTT
CASSAQGARDEKLFF
>TRBD1|TRBJ2-1|-|TRBV6-2/TRBV6-3
TGTGCCAGCAGTCGACAGGGGGCGTCCTACAATGAGCAGTTCTTC
CASSRQGASYNEQFF
>-|TRBJ1-4|-|TRBV20-1
TGCAGTGCTAGTTCAGGGGATAATGAAAAACTGTTTTTT
CSASSGDNEKLFF
>-|TRBJ2-3|-|TRBV10-1
TGCGCCAGCAGTGATTCGGAACAGCACACAGATACGCAGTATTTT
CASSDSEQHTDTQYF
>TRBD1|TRBJ1-2|-|TRBV27
TGTGCCAGCGGGACAGTTGGTATCGGCTACACCTTC
CASGTVGIGYTF
>TRBD2|TRBJ2-7|-|TRBV12-5
TGTGCTAGTGGTTTGGGCTTAGCGGGTTGGGACGAGCAGTACTTC
CASGLGLAGWDEQYF
>-|TRBJ2-7|-|TRBV2
TGTGCCAGCTTGACAGACTCCTACGAGCAGTACTTC
CASLTDSYEQYF
>TRBD1|TRBJ1-1|-|TRBV18
TGTGCCAGCTCACCAACCAGGGGGCGGGACACTGAAGCTTTCTTT
CASSPTRGRDTEAFF
>-|TRBJ1-4|few|TRBV29-1
TGCAGCGTTGGGGGGCAGGTTAATGAAAAACTGTTTTTT
CSVGGQVNEKLFF
>-|TRBJ2-3|once|TRBV27
TGTGCCAGCAGTTTTGGCAGGGGTAGCACAGATACGCAGTATTTT
CASSFGRGSTDTQYF
>-|TRBJ2-1|-|TRBV15
TGTGCCACCAGCAGAGGTTCCGTTTCCGACAATGAGCAGTTCTTC
CATSRGSVSDNEQFF
>-|TRBJ1-1|-|TRBV5-5
TGTGCCAGCAGCTTGACTGGGAACACTGAAGCTTTCTTT
CASSLTGNTEAFF
>-|TRBJ1-2|few|TRBV6-7
TGTGCCAGCAGTTACTCGATATCGTACGAGGGTGGCTACACCTTC
CASSYSISYEGGYTF
>-|TRBJ2-7|-|TRBV30
TGTGCCTGGAAAAGGGGTTTAAGGGAGCAGTACTTC
CAWKRGLREQYF
>-|TRBJ1-1|-|TRBV9
TGTGCCAGCAGCGTAGATCAGAGGGAAGCTTTCTTT
CASSVDQREAFF
>-|TRBJ2-7|few|TRBV3-1/TRBV3-2
TGTGCCAGCAGCCAAGGCTCGGACAGCCCATACGAGCAGTACTTC
CASSQGSDSPYEQYF
>TRBD2|TRBJ2-7|-|TRBV20-1
TGCAGTGCTCGGACTAGCGTTGGGCAGTACTTC
CSARTSVGQYF
>TRBD2|TRBJ2-7|-|TRBV5-1
TGCGCCAGCAGCTTGGACCCCCCCGGCGGGGGGCCCTACGAGCAGTACTTC
CASSLDPPGGGPYEQYF
>TRBD2|TRBJ2-4|-|TRBV19
TGTGCCAGTAGTATAGTAGCGGGGGGCCGTGCCAAAAACATTCAGTACTTC
CASSIVAGGRAKNIQYF
>-|TRBJ2-7|-|TRBV5-1
TGCGCCAGCAGCCCAGGCTACGAGCAGTACTTC
CASSPGYEQYF
>-|TRBJ1-1|-|TRBV27
TGTGCCAGCAGTTTAGGGCTTTGGACTGAAGCTTTCTTT
CASSLGLWTEAFF
>-|TRBJ1-1|once|TRBV29-1
TGCAGCGTTGAGACCGGGGGTAACACTGAAGCTTTCTTT
CSVETGGNTEAFF
>-|TRBJ2-3|-|TRBV7-2
TGTGCCAGCAGCTTAGAGAGCGTTAGCACAGATACGCAGTATTTT
CASSLESVSTDTQYF